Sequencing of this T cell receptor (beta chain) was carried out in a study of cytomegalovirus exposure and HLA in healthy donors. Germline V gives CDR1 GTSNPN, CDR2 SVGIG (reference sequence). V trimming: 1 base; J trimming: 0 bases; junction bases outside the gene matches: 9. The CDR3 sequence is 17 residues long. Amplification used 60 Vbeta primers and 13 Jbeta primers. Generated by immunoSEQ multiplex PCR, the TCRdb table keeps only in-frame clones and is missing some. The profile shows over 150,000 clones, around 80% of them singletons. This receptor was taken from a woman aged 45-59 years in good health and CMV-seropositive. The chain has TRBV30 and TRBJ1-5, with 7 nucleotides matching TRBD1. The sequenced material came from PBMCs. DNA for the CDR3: TGTGCCTGGAGTGCCGCTCGGACAGGTCTTAGCAATCAGCCCCAGCATTTT. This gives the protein CAWSAARTGLSNQPQHF.